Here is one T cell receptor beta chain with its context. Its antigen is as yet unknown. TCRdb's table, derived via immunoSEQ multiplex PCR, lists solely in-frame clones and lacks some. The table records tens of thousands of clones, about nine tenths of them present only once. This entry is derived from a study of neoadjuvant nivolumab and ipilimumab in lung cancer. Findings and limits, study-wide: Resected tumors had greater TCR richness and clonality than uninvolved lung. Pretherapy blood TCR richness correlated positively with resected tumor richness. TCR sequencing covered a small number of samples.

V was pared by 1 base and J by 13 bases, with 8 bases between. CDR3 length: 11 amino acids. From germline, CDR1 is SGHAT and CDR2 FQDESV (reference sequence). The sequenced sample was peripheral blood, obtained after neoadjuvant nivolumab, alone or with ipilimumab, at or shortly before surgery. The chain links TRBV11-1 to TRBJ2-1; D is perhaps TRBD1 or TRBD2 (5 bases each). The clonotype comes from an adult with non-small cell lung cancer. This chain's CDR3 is CASSLGGNQFF. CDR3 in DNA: TGTGCCAGCAGCTTAGGGGGGAACCAGTTCTTC.